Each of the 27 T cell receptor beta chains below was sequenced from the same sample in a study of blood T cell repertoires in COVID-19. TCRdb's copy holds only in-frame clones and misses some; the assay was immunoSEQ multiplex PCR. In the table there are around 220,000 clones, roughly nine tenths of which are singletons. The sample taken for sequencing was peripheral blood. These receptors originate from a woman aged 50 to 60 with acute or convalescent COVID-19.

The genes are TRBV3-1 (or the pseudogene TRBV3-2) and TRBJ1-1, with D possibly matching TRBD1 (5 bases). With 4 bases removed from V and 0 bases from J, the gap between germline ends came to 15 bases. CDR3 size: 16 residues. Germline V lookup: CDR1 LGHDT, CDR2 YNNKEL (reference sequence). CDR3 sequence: CASSRYQDRLNTEAFF. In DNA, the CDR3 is TGTGCCAGCAGCCGTTATCAAGACAGATTGAACACTGAAGCTTTCTTT.

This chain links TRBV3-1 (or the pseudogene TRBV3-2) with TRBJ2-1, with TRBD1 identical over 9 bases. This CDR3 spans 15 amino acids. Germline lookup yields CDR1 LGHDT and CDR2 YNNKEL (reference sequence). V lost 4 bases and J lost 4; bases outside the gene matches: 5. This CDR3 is CASSPRDRDYNEQFF. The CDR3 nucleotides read TGTGCCAGCAGCCCCCGGGACAGGGATTACAATGAGCAGTTCTTC.

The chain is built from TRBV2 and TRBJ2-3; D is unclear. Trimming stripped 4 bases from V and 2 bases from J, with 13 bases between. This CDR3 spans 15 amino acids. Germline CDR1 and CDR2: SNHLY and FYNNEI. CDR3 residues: CASSGQKTFTDTQYF. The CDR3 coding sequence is TGTGCCAGCAGTGGCCAAAAAACTTTCACAGATACGCAGTATTTT. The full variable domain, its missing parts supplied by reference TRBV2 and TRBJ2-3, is EPEVTQTPSHQVTQMGQEVILRCVPISNHLYFYWYRQILGQKVEFLVSFYNNEISEKSEIFDDQFSVERPDGSNFTLKIRSTKLEDSAMYFCASSGQKTFTDTQYFGPGTRLTVL.

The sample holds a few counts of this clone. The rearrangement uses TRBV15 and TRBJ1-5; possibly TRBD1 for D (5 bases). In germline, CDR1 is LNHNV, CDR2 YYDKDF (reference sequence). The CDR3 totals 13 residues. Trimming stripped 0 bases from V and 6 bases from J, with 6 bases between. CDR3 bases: TGTGCCACCAGCAGAGAACAGGTTCAGCCCCAGCATTTT. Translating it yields CATSREQVQPQHF.

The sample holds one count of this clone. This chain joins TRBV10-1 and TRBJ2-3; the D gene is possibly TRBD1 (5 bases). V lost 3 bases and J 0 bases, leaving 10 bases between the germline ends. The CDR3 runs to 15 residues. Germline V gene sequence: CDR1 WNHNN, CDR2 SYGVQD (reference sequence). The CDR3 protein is CASSERRGSTDTQYF. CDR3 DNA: TGCGCCAGCAGTGAAAGAAGGGGTAGCACAGATACGCAGTATTTT.

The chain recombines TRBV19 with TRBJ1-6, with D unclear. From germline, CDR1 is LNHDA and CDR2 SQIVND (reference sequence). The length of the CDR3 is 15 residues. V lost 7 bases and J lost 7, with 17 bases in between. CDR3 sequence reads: CASTPTGKFNSPLHF. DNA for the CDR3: TGTGCCAGTACCCCTACGGGGAAGTTCAATTCACCCCTCCACTTT.

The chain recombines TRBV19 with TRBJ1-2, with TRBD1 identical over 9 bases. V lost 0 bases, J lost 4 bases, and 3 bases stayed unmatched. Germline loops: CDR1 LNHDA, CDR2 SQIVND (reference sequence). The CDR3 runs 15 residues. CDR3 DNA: TGTGCCAGTAGTATAGATGAGGGACAGGGCTATGGCTACACCTTC. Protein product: CASSIDEGQGYGYTF.

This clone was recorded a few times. The CDR3 bases are TGTGCCAGCAGTAGGACAGCCGTGGGCAATCAGCCCCAGCATTTT. Protein: CASSRTAVGNQPQHF. This chain connects TRBV28 to TRBJ1-5, with D maybe TRBD1 (6 bases). V was clipped by 5 bases and J by 2 bases, with 13 bases between them. The CDR3 totals 15 residues. CDR1 and CDR2 from the germline V gene are MDHEN and SYDVKM.

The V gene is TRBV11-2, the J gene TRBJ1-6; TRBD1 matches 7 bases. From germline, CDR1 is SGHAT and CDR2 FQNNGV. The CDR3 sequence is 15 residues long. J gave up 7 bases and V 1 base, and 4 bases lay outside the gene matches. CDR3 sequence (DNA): TGTGCCAGCAGCTTAGTGGGACAGCTCAATTCACCCCTCCACTTT. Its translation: CASSLVGQLNSPLHF.

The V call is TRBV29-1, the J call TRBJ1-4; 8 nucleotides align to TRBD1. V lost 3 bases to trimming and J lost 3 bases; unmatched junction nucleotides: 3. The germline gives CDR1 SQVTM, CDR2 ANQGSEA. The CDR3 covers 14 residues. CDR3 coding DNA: TGCAGCGTTGATGGGGGACAGGCTAATGAAAAACTGTTTTTT. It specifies CSVDGGQANEKLFF. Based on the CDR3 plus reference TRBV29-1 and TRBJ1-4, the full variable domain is SAVISQKPSRDICQRGTSLTIQCQVDSQVTMMFWYRQQPGQSLTLIATANQGSEATYESGFVIDKFPISRPNLTFSTLTVSNMSPEDSSIYLCSVDGGQANEKLFFGSGTQLSVL.

The chain's CDR3 is CASSQVRAFSNTEAFF. CDR3 nucleotides: TGTGCCAGCAGCCAAGTGAGGGCCTTCTCGAACACTGAAGCTTTCTTT. The chain couples TRBV4-2 to TRBJ1-1; D call uncertain. V lost 1 base and J lost 1, with 13 bases in between. The CDR3 is made up of 16 amino acids. Germline CDR1 and CDR2: LGHNA and YNFKEQ.

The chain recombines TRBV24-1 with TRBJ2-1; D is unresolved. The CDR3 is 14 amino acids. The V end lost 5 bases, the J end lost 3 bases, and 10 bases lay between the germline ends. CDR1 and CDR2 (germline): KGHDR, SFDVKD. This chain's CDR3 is CATSGLPDYNEQFF. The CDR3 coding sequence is TGTGCCACCAGTGGACTGCCGGACTACAATGAGCAGTTCTTC.

The CDR3 DNA follows: TGTGCCAGCAGCTTAGCGTTAGCGTTCTACAATGAGCAGTTCTTC. This sequence encodes CASSLALAFYNEQFF. V gene TRBV7-8 combines with J gene TRBJ2-1, with a possible D match to TRBD2 (5 bases). The V and J ends lost 0 bases and 3 bases respectively, with 9 bases between them. Germline loops: CDR1 SGHVS, CDR2 FQNEAQ. The CDR3 spans 15 residues.

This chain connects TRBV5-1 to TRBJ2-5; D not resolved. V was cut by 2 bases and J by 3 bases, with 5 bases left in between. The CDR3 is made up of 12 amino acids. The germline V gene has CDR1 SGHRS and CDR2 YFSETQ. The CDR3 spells CASSFLEETQYF. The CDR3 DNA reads TGCGCCAGCAGCTTCCTCGAAGAGACCCAGTACTTC.

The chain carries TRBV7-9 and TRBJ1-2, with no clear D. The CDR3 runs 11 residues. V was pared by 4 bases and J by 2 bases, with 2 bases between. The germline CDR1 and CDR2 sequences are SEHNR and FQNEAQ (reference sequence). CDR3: CASSSNYGYTF. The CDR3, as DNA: TGTGCCAGCAGCTCGAACTATGGCTACACCTTC.

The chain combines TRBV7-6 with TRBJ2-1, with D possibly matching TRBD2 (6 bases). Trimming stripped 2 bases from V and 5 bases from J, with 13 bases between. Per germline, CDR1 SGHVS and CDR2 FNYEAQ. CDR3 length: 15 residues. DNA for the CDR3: TGTGCCAGCAGCTTAATAGCGGAGGCACACAATGAGCAGTTCTTC. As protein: CASSLIAEAHNEQFF.

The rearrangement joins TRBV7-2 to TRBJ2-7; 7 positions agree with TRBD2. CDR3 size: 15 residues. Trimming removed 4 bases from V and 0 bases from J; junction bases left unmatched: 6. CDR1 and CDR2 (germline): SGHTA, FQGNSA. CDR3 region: CASSSGSGGSYEQYF. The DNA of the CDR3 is TGTGCCAGCAGCTCGGGTTCGGGGGGCTCCTACGAGCAGTACTTC.

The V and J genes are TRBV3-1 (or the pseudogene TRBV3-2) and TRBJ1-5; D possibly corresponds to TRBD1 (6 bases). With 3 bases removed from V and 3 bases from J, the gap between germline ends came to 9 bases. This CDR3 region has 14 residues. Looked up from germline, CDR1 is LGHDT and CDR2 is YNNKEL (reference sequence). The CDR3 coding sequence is TGTGCCAGCAGCCACCTGGGGGCCAATCAGCCCCAGCATTTT. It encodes CASSHLGANQPQHF.

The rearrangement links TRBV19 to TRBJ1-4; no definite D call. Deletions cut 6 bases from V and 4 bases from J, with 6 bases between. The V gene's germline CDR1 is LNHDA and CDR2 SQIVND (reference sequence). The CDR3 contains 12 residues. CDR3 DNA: TGTGCCAGTAGAACGGGTAATGAAAAACTGTTTTTT. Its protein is CASRTGNEKLFF.

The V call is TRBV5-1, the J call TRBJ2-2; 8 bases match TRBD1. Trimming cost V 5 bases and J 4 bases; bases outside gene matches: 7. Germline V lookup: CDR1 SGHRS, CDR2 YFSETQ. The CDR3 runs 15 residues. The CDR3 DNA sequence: TGCGCCAGCAGTTTCCAGGGGGCCGGCACCGGGGAGCTGTTTTTT. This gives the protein CASSFQGAGTGELFF.

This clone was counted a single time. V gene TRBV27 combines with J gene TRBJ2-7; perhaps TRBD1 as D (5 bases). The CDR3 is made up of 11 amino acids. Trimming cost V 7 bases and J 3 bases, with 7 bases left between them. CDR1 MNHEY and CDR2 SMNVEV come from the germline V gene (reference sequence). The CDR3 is CASKDSYEQYF. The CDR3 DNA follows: TGTGCCAGCAAAGACAGCTACGAGCAGTACTTC.

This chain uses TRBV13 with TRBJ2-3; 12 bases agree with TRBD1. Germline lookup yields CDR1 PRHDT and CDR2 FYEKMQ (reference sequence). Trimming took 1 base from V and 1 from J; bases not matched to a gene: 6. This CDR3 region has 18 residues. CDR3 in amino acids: CASSLAGQGARGTDTQYF. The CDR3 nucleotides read TGTGCCAGCAGCTTAGCGGGACAGGGGGCGCGCGGCACAGATACGCAGTATTTT.

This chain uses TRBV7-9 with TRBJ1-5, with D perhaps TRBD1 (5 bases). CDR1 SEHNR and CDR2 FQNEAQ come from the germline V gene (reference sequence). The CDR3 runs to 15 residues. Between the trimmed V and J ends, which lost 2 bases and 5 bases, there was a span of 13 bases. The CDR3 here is CASSLSVGHHQPQHF. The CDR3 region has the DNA TGTGCCAGCAGCTTATCCGTGGGGCACCATCAGCCCCAGCATTTT.

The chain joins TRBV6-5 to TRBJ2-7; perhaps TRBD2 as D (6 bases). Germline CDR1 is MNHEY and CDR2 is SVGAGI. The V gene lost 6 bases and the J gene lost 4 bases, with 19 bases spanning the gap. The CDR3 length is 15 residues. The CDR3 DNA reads TGTGCCAGCAGCCGCCGGGACGATGGGGGGTACGAGCAGTACTTC. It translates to CASSRRDDGGYEQYF.

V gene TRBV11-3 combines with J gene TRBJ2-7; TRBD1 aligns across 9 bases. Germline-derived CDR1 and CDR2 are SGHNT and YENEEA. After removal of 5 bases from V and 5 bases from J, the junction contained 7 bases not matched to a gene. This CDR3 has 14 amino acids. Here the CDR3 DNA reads TGTGCCAGCAGCCACCGGGACAGGGTCAACGAGCAGTACTTC. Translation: CASSHRDRVNEQYF.

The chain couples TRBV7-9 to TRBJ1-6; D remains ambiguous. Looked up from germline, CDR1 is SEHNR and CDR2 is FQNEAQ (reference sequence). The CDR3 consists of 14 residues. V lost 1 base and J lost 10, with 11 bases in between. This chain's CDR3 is CASSLERGGSPLHF. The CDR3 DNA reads TGTGCCAGCAGCTTAGAACGGGGAGGGTCACCCCTCCACTTT.

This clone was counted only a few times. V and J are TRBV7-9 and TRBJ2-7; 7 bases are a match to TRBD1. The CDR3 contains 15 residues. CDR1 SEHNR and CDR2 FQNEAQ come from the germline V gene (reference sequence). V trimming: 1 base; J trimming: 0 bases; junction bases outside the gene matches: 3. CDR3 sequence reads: CASSLGDSFSYEQYF. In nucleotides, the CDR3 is TGTGCCAGCAGCTTAGGGGACAGCTTCTCCTACGAGCAGTACTTC.